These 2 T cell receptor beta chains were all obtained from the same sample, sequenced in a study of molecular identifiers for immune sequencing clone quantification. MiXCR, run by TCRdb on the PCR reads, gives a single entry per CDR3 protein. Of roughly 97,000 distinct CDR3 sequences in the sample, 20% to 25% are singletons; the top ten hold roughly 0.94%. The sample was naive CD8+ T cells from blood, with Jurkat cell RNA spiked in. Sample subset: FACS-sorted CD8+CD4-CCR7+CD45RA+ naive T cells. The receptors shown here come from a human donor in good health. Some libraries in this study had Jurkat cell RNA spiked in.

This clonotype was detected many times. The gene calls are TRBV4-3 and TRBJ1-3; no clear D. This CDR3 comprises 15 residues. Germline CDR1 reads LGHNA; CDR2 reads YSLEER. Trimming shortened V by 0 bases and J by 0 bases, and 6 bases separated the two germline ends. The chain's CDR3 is CASSQDPGSGNTIYF. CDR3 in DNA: TGCGCCAGCAGCCAAGACCCGGGCTCTGGAAACACCATATATTTT.

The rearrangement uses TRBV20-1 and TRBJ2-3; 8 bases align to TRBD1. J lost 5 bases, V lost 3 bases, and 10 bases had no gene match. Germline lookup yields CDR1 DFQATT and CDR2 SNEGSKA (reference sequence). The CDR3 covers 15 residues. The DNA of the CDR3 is TGCAGTGCTAGTACCAGGGGGACAGGAGAAGATACGCAGTATTTT. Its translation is CSASTRGTGEDTQYF.